Presented here are 8 T cell receptor beta chains from one specimen sequenced in a study of blood T cell repertoires in COVID-19. Libraries were prepared by immunoSEQ multiplex PCR; TCRdb keeps only in-frame clonotypes and omits some of them. The sample lists about 130,000 clones, roughly nine tenths occurring once. Sequencing used peripheral blood. The receptors shown here come from a man aged 60 to 69 with COVID-19, enrolled during active disease.

The V and J genes are TRBV5-1 and TRBJ2-7; 7 bases agree with TRBD1. V shed 3 bases, J shed 4 bases, and the junction held 7 bases outside the gene matches. Germline assignment: CDR1 SGHRS and CDR2 YFSETQ. The CDR3 has 14 residues. CDR3 in DNA: TGCGCCAGCAGCTCCGGGACAGCCCCTTACGAGCAGTACTTC. Amino acids: CASSSGTAPYEQYF.

The V and J genes are TRBV5-4 and TRBJ2-6, with D uncertain. Germline assignment: CDR1 SGHNT and CDR2 YYREEE (reference sequence). The CDR3 runs 15 residues. The ends were cut back, 5 bases at V and 3 bases at J, with 12 bases in the middle. The CDR3 region has the DNA TGTGCCAGCAGTTCCGATCCGGGTGGGGCCAACGTCCTGACTTTC. This translates into CASSSDPGGANVLTF.

This rearrangement joins TRBV19 to TRBJ1-2; the D gene is possibly TRBD1 (5 bases). Germline CDR1 LNHDA, CDR2 SQIVND (reference sequence). V was cut by 7 bases and J by 0 bases, with 12 bases left in between. The CDR3 is 14 amino acids. This CDR3 reads CASTPTEANYGYTF. The CDR3 bases are TGTGCCAGTACCCCGACAGAGGCTAACTATGGCTACACCTTC.

The CDR3 loop is CASSSDRGGSNEKLFF. DNA for the CDR3: TGCGCCAGCAGCTCGGACAGGGGAGGGTCTAATGAAAAACTGTTTTTT. V usage is TRBV5-1 and J usage is TRBJ1-4; 9 positions match TRBD1. Germline-derived CDR1 and CDR2 are SGHRS and YFSETQ. The CDR3 covers 16 residues. V dropped 3 bases and J dropped 3; count of bases not matched to a gene: 6.

This chain joins TRBV6-5 and TRBJ2-2; no clear D gene. The CDR3 totals 11 residues. V lost 7 bases and J 3 bases, leaving 3 bases between the germline ends. The germline V gene has CDR1 MNHEY and CDR2 SVGAGI. The CDR3: CASTYTGELFF. In DNA form, the CDR3 reads TGTGCCAGCACCTACACCGGGGAGCTGTTTTTT.

This clone showed up just once. The V call is TRBV10-1, the J call TRBJ2-7; 11 bases are a match to TRBD1. Unmatched junction bases numbered 3, after V lost 5 bases and J lost 3 bases. CDR3 length: 14 residues. Germline CDR1 reads WNHNN; CDR2 reads SYGVQD (reference sequence). The CDR3 DNA reads TGCGCCAGCAGTAGGGGGACAGGGGGCTACGAGCAGTACTTC. It is translated as CASSRGTGGYEQYF.

The rearrangement joins TRBV5-1 to TRBJ1-2, with D unresolved. This CDR3 is built from 14 residues. V shed 0 bases and J shed 7 bases, with 13 bases lying between them. The germline gives CDR1 SGHRS, CDR2 YFSETQ. CDR3 in DNA: TGCGCCAGCAGCTTGGCCTTCGTCGAGGGTGGCTACACCTTC. It is translated as CASSLAFVEGGYTF.

V gene TRBV3-1 (or the pseudogene TRBV3-2) combines with J gene TRBJ1-4; no reliable D call. The length of the CDR3 is 14 residues. The V and J ends lost 2 bases and 3 bases respectively, with 7 bases between them. Per germline, CDR1 LGHDT and CDR2 YNNKEL (reference sequence). CDR3 coding DNA: TGTGCCAGCAGCCAATCCCAGGCTAATGAAAAACTGTTTTTT. It yields the protein CASSQSQANEKLFF.